Presented here are 12 T cell receptor beta chains from one specimen sequenced in a study of T cell responses to AZD1222 COVID-19 vaccine. Profiling relied on immunoSEQ multiplex PCR, and the TCRdb table lists in-frame clones only, not all of them. The sample consists of roughly 110,000 clones, approximately 88% of them appearing once. The sample was peripheral blood, taken 28 days after the second AZD1222 dose. Receptor source: an adult who received the AZD1222 COVID-19 vaccine.

The rearrangement links TRBV3-1 (or the pseudogene TRBV3-2) to TRBJ1-5; D is unclear. Per germline, CDR1 LGHDT and CDR2 YNNKEL (reference sequence). Trimming removed 2 bases from V and 6 bases from J, with 11 bases in between. The CDR3 runs to 14 residues. CDR3 DNA: TGTGCCAGCAGCCAATCGTTAGGGAGTCAGCCCCAGCATTTT. Encoded protein: CASSQSLGSQPQHF.

In its sample, this clone was seen a few times. The chain employs TRBV19 and TRBJ1-4, with no clear D. Germline CDR1 reads LNHDA; CDR2 reads SQIVND (reference sequence). V was clipped by 5 bases and J by 8 bases, with 15 bases between them. CDR3 length equals 14 residues. This chain's CDR3 is CASSGRTELEKLFF. The CDR3 nucleotides read TGTGCCAGTAGTGGGCGGACGGAATTGGAAAAACTGTTTTTT.

The V and J genes are TRBV11-1 and TRBJ1-1; a possible D gene is TRBD1 (5 bases). Per germline, CDR1 SGHAT and CDR2 FQDESV (reference sequence). The V and J ends lost 5 bases and 0 bases respectively, with 10 bases between them. This CDR3 comprises 14 residues. This CDR3 is CASSPGRLNTEAFF. The CDR3 region has the DNA TGTGCCAGCAGCCCGGGACGGTTGAACACTGAAGCTTTCTTT.

The rearrangement links TRBV19 to TRBJ2-5; D is unresolved. The germline CDR1 and CDR2 sequences are LNHDA and SQIVND (reference sequence). V gave up 1 base and J gave up 1 base, with 10 bases separating them. The CDR3 is made up of 15 amino acids. This chain's CDR3 is CASSIGRYPQETQYF. The CDR3 DNA reads as TGTGCCAGTAGTATAGGAAGATACCCCCAAGAGACCCAGTACTTC.

CDR3 nucleotide sequence: TGTGCCAGCAGTTTCCCCGGGAACACTGAAGCTTTCTTT. Its translation: CASSFPGNTEAFF. The chain is built from TRBV28 and TRBJ1-1; D is unclear. Trimming took off 3 bases at V and 1 base at J, with 6 bases between the two ends. Germline V CDR1 and CDR2: MDHEN, SYDVKM. The CDR3 is 13 amino acids.

The CDR3: CAIGTGVDYGYTF. CDR3 DNA: TGTGCCATCGGGACAGGAGTCGACTATGGCTACACCTTC. The chain is built from TRBV10-3 and TRBJ1-2; 8 nucleotides align to TRBD1. This CDR3 comprises 13 residues. Germline trimming cut 8 bases from V and 3 bases from J; bases unmatched to any gene: 5. CDR1 ENHRY and CDR2 SYGVKD come from the germline V gene.

V and J are TRBV2 and TRBJ2-5, with D perhaps matching TRBD2 (6 bases). CDR3 length: 13 residues. Trimming removed 6 bases at V and 5 bases at J, with 13 bases between. Germline V lookup: CDR1 SNHLY, CDR2 FYNNEI. The CDR3 sequence: CASSRDSGETQYF. CDR3 DNA sequence: TGTGCCAGCAGCCGGGACTCGGGGGAGACCCAGTACTTC.

The CDR3 DNA follows: TGTGCCAGCAGCTTGTATTCCCGGGGCACCGGGGAGCTGTTTTTT. Translated, it gives CASSLYSRGTGELFF. V gene TRBV5-4 combines with J gene TRBJ2-2; D possibly corresponds to TRBD2 (5 bases). Between the trimmed V and J ends, which lost 1 base and 4 bases, there was a span of 11 bases. The length of the CDR3 is 15 residues. Germline V gene lookup returns CDR1 SGHNT and CDR2 YYREEE (reference sequence). Full variable domain (remainder filled in from reference TRBV5-4 and TRBJ2-2): ETGVTQSPTHLIKTRGQQVTLRCSSQSGHNTVSWYQQALGQGPQFIFQYYREEENGRGNFPPRFSGLQFPNYSSELNVNALELDDSALYLCASSLYSRGTGELFFGEGSRLTVL.

The genes are TRBV27 and TRBJ1-5; D is unresolved. Germline CDR1 is MNHEY and CDR2 is SMNVEV (reference sequence). Deletions cut 5 bases from V and 7 bases from J, with 15 bases between. The CDR3 extends over 14 amino acids. CDR3: CASSPQGYWQPQHF. The CDR3 DNA reads as TGTGCCAGCAGTCCTCAAGGATATTGGCAGCCCCAGCATTTT.

V gene TRBV11-2 combines with J gene TRBJ1-2, with TRBD1 matching over 10 bases. The V segment lost 5 bases and the J segment 2 bases; nucleotides outside the gene matches: 2. The length of the CDR3 is 14 residues. Per the germline V gene, CDR1 is SGHAT and CDR2 is FQNNGV. Here the CDR3 DNA reads TGTGCCAGCAGCGTGGGACAGGGGAACTATGGCTACACCTTC. Protein sequence: CASSVGQGNYGYTF.

The chain has TRBV10-1 and TRBJ2-3; TRBD2 matches at 9 bases. The CDR3 totals 18 residues. The junction had 13 bases not matched to a gene; V was cut back by 4 bases and J by 2 bases. The germline gives CDR1 WNHNN, CDR2 SYGVQD (reference sequence). CDR3 residues: CASSGTLAGDLTTDTQYF. DNA of the CDR3: TGCGCCAGCAGTGGGACCTTAGCGGGGGACCTAACCACAGATACGCAGTATTTT.

For the CDR3, the DNA is TGTGCCAGCAGTCGAACCTCCTACGAGCAGTACTTC. Its translation: CASSRTSYEQYF. The V gene is TRBV28, the J gene TRBJ2-7, with D hard to call. V lost 5 bases, J lost 0 bases, and 5 bases lay in between. The V gene's germline CDR1 is MDHEN and CDR2 SYDVKM. This CDR3 has 12 residues.